The 28 T cell receptor beta chains in this list originate from one sample, sequenced in a study of T cells in Graves' hyperthyroidism and ophthalmopathy. Amplified regions were TCR beta CDR3 sequences from RNA transcripts. The HTBI primer set served for first-round RT-PCR of the TCR CDR3. In TCRdb, the multiplex PCR reads were re-called with MiXCR into one record per CDR3 protein. This sample has about 400,000 distinct CDR3 sequences; more than 13% occur once, and the top ten carry approximately 32%. The sample comprised blood. Source of these receptors: a woman aged 25 to 45 with Graves' hyperthyroidism.

This clonotype was found a few times. The chain combines TRBV10-1 with TRBJ2-1, with 14 nucleotides matching TRBD2. Germline V gives CDR1 WNHNN, CDR2 SYGVQD (reference sequence). Unmatched junction bases numbered 7, after V lost 1 base and J lost 8 bases. The CDR3 consists of 17 residues. The CDR3 coding sequence is TGCGCCAGCAGTGAGTACGGGACTAGCGGGAGAGGAGATGAGCAGTTCTTC. Encoded protein: CASSEYGTSGRGDEQFF.

The rearrangement joins TRBV10-1 to TRBJ2-3; TRBD1 might be the D (6 bases). This CDR3 comprises 15 residues. The V gene's germline CDR1 is WNHNN and CDR2 SYGVQD (reference sequence). V dropped 3 bases and J dropped 6 bases, with 16 bases sitting between them. The CDR3 nucleotides are TGCGCCAGCAGTGAAGTTGGGGCCAGGGGCGATACGCAGTATTTT. Translating it yields CASSEVGARGDTQYF.

This chain links TRBV6-1 with TRBJ1-1; D gene uncertain. Germline CDR1 and CDR2: MNHNS and SASEGT. Between the trimmed V and J ends, which lost 6 bases and 1 base, there was a span of 12 bases. The CDR3 is 14 amino acids. CDR3 in DNA: TGTGCCAGCAGCTCCCCCCCGGAGAACACTGAAGCTTTCTTT. Protein: CASSSPPENTEAFF.

This clonotype was counted only a few times. V and J are TRBV9 and TRBJ1-5; D is ambiguous. V lost 1 base to trimming and J lost 3 bases, with 11 bases between them. CDR1 and CDR2 (germline): SGDLS, YYNGEE. The CDR3 runs to 15 residues. In DNA form, the CDR3 reads TGTGCCAGCAGCGTATCGGGAGGGAACAATCAGCCCCAGCATTTT. The encoded protein is CASSVSGGNNQPQHF.

The chain employs TRBV6-1 and TRBJ1-5, with D uncertain. From germline, CDR1 is MNHNS and CDR2 SASEGT. CDR3 length: 13 amino acids. The V end was cut by 1 base, the J end by 8 bases, with 9 bases between. In DNA form, the CDR3 reads TGTGCCAGCAGTGAAGAGGGTCTAAAGCCCCAGCATTTT. Protein: CASSEEGLKPQHF.

Ten or more counts support this clonotype. The chain links TRBV28 to TRBJ2-1; D may be TRBD1 (6 bases). Looked up from germline, CDR1 is MDHEN and CDR2 is SYDVKM. The CDR3 is made up of 16 amino acids. Between the trimmed V and J ends, which lost 6 bases and 4 bases, there was a span of 19 bases. The CDR3 sequence: CASRALDSPHYNEQFF. As DNA, the CDR3 is TGTGCCAGCAGGGCCTTGGACAGTCCACATTACAATGAGCAGTTCTTC.

This clonotype appeared many times. The chain couples TRBV11-2 to TRBJ2-7; 7 nucleotides match TRBD1. The CDR3 runs to 14 residues. V lost 2 bases and J lost 2; bases outside the gene matches: 3. Germline CDR1 is SGHAT and CDR2 is FQNNGV. CDR3 sequence (DNA): TGTGCCAGCAGCTTAAGGGACAGTGCCTACGAGCAGTACTTC. Protein: CASSLRDSAYEQYF.

The gene calls are TRBV4-2 and TRBJ2-7, with a tentative D call TRBD1 (6 bases). This CDR3 has 14 residues. CDR1 and CDR2 (germline): LGHNA, YNFKEQ. Trimming stripped 2 bases from V and 3 bases from J, with 11 bases between. The DNA for the CDR3 is TGTGCCAGCAGCCAATCGGACAGCTACTACGAGCAGTACTTC. This gives the protein CASSQSDSYYEQYF.

This clonotype occurred many times. The chain is built from TRBV15 and TRBJ1-5; 10 positions agree with TRBD1. In germline, CDR1 is LNHNV, CDR2 YYDKDF (reference sequence). J was trimmed by 3 bases and V by 9 bases; bases with no gene match: 2. The CDR3 is made up of 13 amino acids. CDR3 DNA: TGTGCCACAGGACAGGGGGACAATCAGCCCCAGCATTTT. Amino acid sequence: CATGQGDNQPQHF.

V is TRBV20-1 and J is TRBJ2-5; 13 nucleotides align to TRBD2. The CDR3 is made up of 14 amino acids. The V gene's germline CDR1 is DFQATT and CDR2 SNEGSKA (reference sequence). The ends lost 6 bases at V and 2 bases at J; junction bases unmatched: 3. The DNA of the CDR3 is TGCAGTGCCGAGGGACTAGCGGGACAAGAGACCCAGTACTTC. Its protein product is CSAEGLAGQETQYF.

In its sample, this clonotype was seen a few times. The chain combines TRBV20-1 with TRBJ1-5; D not certain. Trimming cost V 1 base and J 4 bases, with 8 bases left between them. In germline, CDR1 is DFQATT, CDR2 SNEGSKA (reference sequence). The CDR3 is made up of 13 amino acids. The CDR3 reads CSARGTPNQPQHF. DNA for the CDR3: TGCAGTGCTAGAGGGACGCCAAATCAGCCCCAGCATTTT.

The rearrangement links TRBV6-1 to TRBJ2-1; 8 bases are shared with TRBD2. The germline gives CDR1 MNHNS, CDR2 SASEGT. The junction had 9 bases not matched to a gene; V was cut back by 5 bases and J by 6 bases. CDR3 length equals 15 residues. The DNA for the CDR3 is TGTGCCAGCAGTTTAGCGGGATTGAGTTTCAATGAGCAGTTCTTC. It specifies CASSLAGLSFNEQFF.

The table lists this clonotype with many counts. The V and J genes are TRBV20-1 and TRBJ2-3; 10 bases agree with TRBD2. Germline V gene lookup returns CDR1 DFQATT and CDR2 SNEGSKA (reference sequence). The CDR3 contains 15 residues. The V and J ends lost 5 bases and 8 bases, in that order; junction bases with no gene match: 13. CDR3 protein: CSAPQGASGSGTQYF. The DNA of the CDR3 is TGCAGTGCTCCTCAGGGGGCTAGCGGGAGTGGTACGCAGTATTTT.

This clonotype has at least ten counts. The chain recombines TRBV28 with TRBJ1-2; perhaps TRBD1 as D (5 bases). The CDR3 is 14 residues long. V was cut by 4 bases and J by 8 bases, with 17 bases left in between. Germline V gene lookup returns CDR1 MDHEN and CDR2 SYDVKM. The CDR3 DNA follows: TGTGCCAGCAGTTCCTCGGGGCCCGGGGGAGGCTACACCTTC. It translates to CASSSSGPGGGYTF.

Regarding this clonotype: Mismatch with germline at one junction end may stem from a read error. The V gene is TRBV15, the J gene TRBJ2-3, with 8 nucleotides matching TRBD2. Germline lookup yields CDR1 LNHNV and CDR2 YYDKDF (reference sequence). This CDR3 has 15 amino acids. Written as DNA, the CDR3 is TGTGCCACCAGCAGTGGACTAGCACGCACAGATATGCAGTATTTT. This sequence encodes CATSSGLARTDMQYF. Using reference TRBV15 and TRBJ2-3 for the parts outside the CDR3, the full variable domain is DAMVIQNPRYQVTQFGKPVTLSCSQTLNHNVMYWYQQKSSQAPKLLFHYYDKDFNNEADTPDNFQSRRPNTSFCFLDIRSPGLGDTAMYLCATSSGLARTDMQYFGPGTRLTVL.

In its sample, this clonotype was seen many times. The chain has TRBV6-1 and TRBJ2-7; D remains ambiguous. CDR3 length: 14 residues. Trimming removed 8 bases at V and 2 bases at J, with 16 bases between. The germline CDR1 and CDR2 sequences are MNHNS and SASEGT. CDR3 region: CASLPEDGPYEQYF. CDR3 DNA sequence: TGTGCCAGCCTTCCCGAGGACGGGCCCTACGAGCAGTACTTC.

This chain links TRBV5-1 with TRBJ2-1; D remains unclear. With 4 bases removed from V and 10 bases from J, the gap between germline ends came to 21 bases. CDR3 length: 15 amino acids. CDR1 SGHRS and CDR2 YFSETQ come from the germline V gene. The CDR3 nucleotides read TGCGCCAGCAGCCTCTGGGGTAGCACGGAAGCGGAGCAGTTCTTC. It specifies CASSLWGSTEAEQFF.

Details on this clonotype: A much larger clone lies a single base off, so this may be a read error. The rearrangement links TRBV27 to TRBJ2-7; a weak D match, TRBD2 (7 bases). The CDR3 loop spans 14 amino acids. CDR1 MNHEY and CDR2 SMNVEV come from the germline V gene (reference sequence). Here the CDR3 reads CASSLRGGFYEEYF. CDR3 coding DNA: TGTGCCAGCAGTCTAAGGGGGGGATTCTACGAGGAGTACTTC.

This clonotype was found a few times. The chain recombines TRBV7-3 with TRBJ2-1; D is uncertain. Trimming pared 1 base from V and 7 bases from J, leaving 14 bases between. Per germline, CDR1 SGHTA and CDR2 FQGTGA. This CDR3 is 15 amino acids long. CDR3 DNA: TGTGCCAGCAGCTTAATGTTGGGCCCCTCGAATGAGCAGTTCTTC. Amino acid sequence: CASSLMLGPSNEQFF.

This clonotype was recorded at least ten times. The rearrangement uses TRBV7-6 and TRBJ2-1; 9 bases match TRBD1. The CDR3 runs 14 residues. Losses at the gene ends were 0 bases for V and 10 bases for J; bases not matched to a gene: 4. Germline values: CDR1 SGHVS, CDR2 FNYEAQ. For the CDR3, the DNA is TGTGCCAGCAGCTTAGCGGGACAGGGAGGGGAGCAGTTCTTC. Encoded protein: CASSLAGQGGEQFF.

The sample holds many counts of this clonotype. The J gene is TRBJ2-5, the V gene TRBV18, with 7 bases fitting TRBD1. Germline lookup yields CDR1 KGHSH and CDR2 LQKENI. V shed 0 bases and J 5 bases; nucleotides not matched to a gene: 3. This CDR3 region has 14 residues. DNA for the CDR3: TGTGCCAGCTCACCACCAGGGGGCGGCGAGACCCAGTACTTC. Translation gives CASSPPGGGETQYF. The full variable domain, completed using reference TRBV18 and TRBJ2-5, is NAGVMQNPRHLVRRRGQEARLRCSPMKGHSHVYWYRQLPEEGLKFMVYLQKENIIDESGMPKERFSAEFPKEGPSILRIQQVVRGDSAAYFCASSPPGGGETQYFGPGTRLLVL.

The chain carries TRBV19 and TRBJ2-3, with a possible D match to TRBD2 (5 bases). The CDR3 extends over 13 amino acids. Germline CDR1 reads LNHDA; CDR2 reads SQIVND (reference sequence). Trimming stripped 5 bases from V and 5 bases from J, with 11 bases between. For the CDR3, the DNA is TGTGCCAGTAGTTCGAGGGCTATAGATACGCAGTATTTT. As protein: CASSSRAIDTQYF. Looking up the rest from reference TRBV19 and TRBJ2-3 gives the full variable domain: DGGITQSPKYLFRKEGQNVTLSCEQNLNHDAMYWYRQDPGQGLRLIYYSQIVNDFQKGDIAEGYSVSREKKESFPLTVTSAQKNPTAFYLCASSSRAIDTQYFGPGTRLTVL.

This clonotype was counted only a few times. This chain connects TRBV20-1 to TRBJ2-5; maybe TRBD1 (6 bases). The CDR3 covers 14 residues. The V end lost 6 bases, the J end lost 7 bases, and 21 bases lay between the germline ends. Germline V gene sequence: CDR1 DFQATT, CDR2 SNEGSKA (reference sequence). The CDR3 bases are TGCAGTGCCGCGGAGAGGATAGGGGGTTGGACCCAGTACTTC. Amino acids: CSAAERIGGWTQYF.

Ten or more counts support this clonotype. V gene TRBV20-1 combines with J gene TRBJ1-2, with 8 bases fitting TRBD1. CDR1 is DFQATT, CDR2 SNEGSKA, per germline (reference sequence). After removal of 0 bases from V and 6 bases from J, the junction contained 6 bases not matched to a gene. The CDR3 contains 14 residues. CDR3 nucleotide sequence: TGCAGTGCTAGAGACGGCAGGGGGCCAAATGGCTACACCTTC. This encodes CSARDGRGPNGYTF.

The chain employs TRBV9 and TRBJ2-1; 7 positions match TRBD2. V was clipped by 5 bases and J by 5 bases; unmatched bases: 13. CDR1 is SGDLS, CDR2 YYNGEE, per germline. The CDR3 covers 16 residues. CDR3 DNA sequence: TGTGCCAGCAGTACTAGCGAAGGAGGCGGCGACAATGAGCAGTTCTTC. Its translation: CASSTSEGGGDNEQFF.

This clonotype appeared a few times. The chain couples TRBV7-2 to TRBJ2-3, with D possibly being TRBD1 (5 bases). Germline values: CDR1 SGHTA, CDR2 FQGNSA. The CDR3 length is 13 residues. V gave up 5 bases and J gave up 5 bases, with 11 bases separating them. For the CDR3, the DNA is TGTGCCAGCAGCCATGTAAGGGGAGATACGCAGTATTTT. Translated, it gives CASSHVRGDTQYF.

This clonotype was detected only a few times. This chain links TRBV7-9 with TRBJ2-1, with a possible D match to TRBD2 (8 bases). Trimming took off 8 bases at V and 0 bases at J, with 20 bases between the two ends. This CDR3 has 17 amino acids. CDR1 is SEHNR, CDR2 FQNEAQ, per germline (reference sequence). CDR3 loop: CASSRAGGLGSYNEQFF. The CDR3 DNA follows: TGTGCCAGCTCGAGGGCAGGGGGACTAGGCTCCTACAATGAGCAGTTCTTC.

This clonotype was picked up a small number of times. This sequence joins TRBV14 and TRBJ2-7; D possibly corresponds to TRBD2 (5 bases). Looked up from germline, CDR1 is SGHDN and CDR2 is FVKESK. Trimming took 4 bases from V and 3 from J, leaving 16 bases between them. CDR3 length: 15 amino acids. The chain's CDR3 is CASSPLGGNLYEQYF. The CDR3 DNA follows: TGTGCCAGCAGCCCCCTAGGAGGTAACCTCTACGAGCAGTACTTC.